The subject of this entry is one TCR gamma chain. This clone has more than one count but fewer than ten. What antigen it recognizes has not been identified. TCRdb has a much larger clone's protein, which differs at residue 5 from the translation of this DNA, likely because of a read error; what is shown is the protein translated from the DNA. CDR1 and CDR2, looked up from the germline V gene, are EGSNGY and YDSYNSKV. Reading from cysteine to phenylalanine, the CDR3 counts 13 amino acids. Only CDR3 DNA is held: 39 bases, read in frame from base 1. Preparation of the library involved RT-PCR. TCRdb records Illumina MiSeq as the sequencer. TCRdb called clones afresh from the public reads with CATT; identical DNA rows were later merged. For this sample the table gives around 200 gamma-chain clones, of which more than 5% were detected only once. Under 45% of the sample belongs to the ten largest clones. This sample stems from a study of gammadelta T cells in human blood (dated by TCRdb to 2019 to 2021). Overall study results and their limits: According to the study, polyclonal expansion of innate gamma-delta T cells immediately after birth appeared to be driven by microbial exposure.

The receptor was isolated from a human donor. Source material: non-Vgamma9Vdelta2 gamma-delta T cells from infant blood. Called V gene: TRGV2; the J gene was not called. CDR3 protein: CATWEGGIIRILF. The sequenced DNA is TGTGCCACCTGGGAAGGGGGGATTATAAGAATTCTCTTT.